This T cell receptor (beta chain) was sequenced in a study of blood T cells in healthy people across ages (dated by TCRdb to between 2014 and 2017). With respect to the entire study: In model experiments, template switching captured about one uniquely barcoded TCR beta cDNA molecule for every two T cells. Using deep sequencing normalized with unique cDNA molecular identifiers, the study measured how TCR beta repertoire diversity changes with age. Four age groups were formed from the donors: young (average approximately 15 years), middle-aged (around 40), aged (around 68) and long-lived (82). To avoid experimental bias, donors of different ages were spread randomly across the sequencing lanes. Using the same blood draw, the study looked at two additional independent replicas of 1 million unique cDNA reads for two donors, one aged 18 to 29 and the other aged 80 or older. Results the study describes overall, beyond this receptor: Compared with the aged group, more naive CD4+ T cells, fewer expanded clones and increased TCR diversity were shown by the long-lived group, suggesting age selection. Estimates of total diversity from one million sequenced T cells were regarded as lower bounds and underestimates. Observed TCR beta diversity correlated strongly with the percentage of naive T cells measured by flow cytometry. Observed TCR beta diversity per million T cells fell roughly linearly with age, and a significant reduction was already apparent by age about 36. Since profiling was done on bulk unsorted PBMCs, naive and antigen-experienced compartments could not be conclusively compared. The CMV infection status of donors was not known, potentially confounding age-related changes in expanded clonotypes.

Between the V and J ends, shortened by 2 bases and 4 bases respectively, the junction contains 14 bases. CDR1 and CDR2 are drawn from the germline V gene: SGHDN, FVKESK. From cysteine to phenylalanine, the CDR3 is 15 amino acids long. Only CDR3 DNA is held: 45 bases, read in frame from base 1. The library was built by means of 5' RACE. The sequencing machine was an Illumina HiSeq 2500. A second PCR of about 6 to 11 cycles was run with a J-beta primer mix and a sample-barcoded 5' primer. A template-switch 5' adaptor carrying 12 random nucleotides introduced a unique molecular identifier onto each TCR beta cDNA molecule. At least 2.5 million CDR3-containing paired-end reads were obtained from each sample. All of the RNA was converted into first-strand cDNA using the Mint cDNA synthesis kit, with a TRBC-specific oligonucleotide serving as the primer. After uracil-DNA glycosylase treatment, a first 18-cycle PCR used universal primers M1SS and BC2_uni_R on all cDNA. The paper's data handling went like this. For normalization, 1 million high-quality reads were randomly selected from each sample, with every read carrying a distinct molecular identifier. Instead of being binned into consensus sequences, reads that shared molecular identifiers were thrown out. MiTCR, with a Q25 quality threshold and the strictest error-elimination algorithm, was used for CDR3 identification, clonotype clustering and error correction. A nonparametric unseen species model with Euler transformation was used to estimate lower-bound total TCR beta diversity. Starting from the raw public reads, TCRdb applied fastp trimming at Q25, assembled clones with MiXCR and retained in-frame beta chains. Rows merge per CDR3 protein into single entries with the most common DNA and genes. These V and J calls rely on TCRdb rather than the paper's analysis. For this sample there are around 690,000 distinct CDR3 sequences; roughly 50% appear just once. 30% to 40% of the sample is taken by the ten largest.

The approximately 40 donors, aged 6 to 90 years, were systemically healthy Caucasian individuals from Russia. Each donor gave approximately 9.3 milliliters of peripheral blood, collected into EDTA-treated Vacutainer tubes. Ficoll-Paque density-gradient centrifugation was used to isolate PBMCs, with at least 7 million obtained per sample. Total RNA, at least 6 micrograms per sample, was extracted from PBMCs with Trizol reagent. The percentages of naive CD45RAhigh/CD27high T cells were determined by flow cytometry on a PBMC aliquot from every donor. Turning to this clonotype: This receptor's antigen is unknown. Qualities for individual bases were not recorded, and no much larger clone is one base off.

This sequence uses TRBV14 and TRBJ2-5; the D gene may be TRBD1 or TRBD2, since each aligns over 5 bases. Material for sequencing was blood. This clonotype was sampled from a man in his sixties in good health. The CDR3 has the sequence CASSQINGAGETQYF. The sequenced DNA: TGTGCCAGCAGCCAAATTAACGGGGCTGGAGAGACCCAGTACTTC. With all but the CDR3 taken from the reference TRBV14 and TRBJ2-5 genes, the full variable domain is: EAGVTQFPSHSVIEKGQTVTLRCDPISGHDNLYWYRRVMGKEIKFLLHFVKESKQDESGMPNNRFLAERTGGTYSTLKVQPAELEDSGVYFCASSQINGAGETQYFGPGTRLLVL.